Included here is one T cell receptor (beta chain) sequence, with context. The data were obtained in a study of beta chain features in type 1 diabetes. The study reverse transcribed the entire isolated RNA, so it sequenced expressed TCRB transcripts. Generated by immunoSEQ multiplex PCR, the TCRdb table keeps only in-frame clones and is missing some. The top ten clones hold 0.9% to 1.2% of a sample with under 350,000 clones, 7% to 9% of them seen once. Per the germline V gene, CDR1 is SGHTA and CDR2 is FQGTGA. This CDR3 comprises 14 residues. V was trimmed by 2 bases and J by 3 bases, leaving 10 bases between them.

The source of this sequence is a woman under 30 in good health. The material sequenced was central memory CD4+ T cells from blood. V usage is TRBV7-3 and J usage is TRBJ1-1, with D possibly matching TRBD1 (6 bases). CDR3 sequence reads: CASSLVGGDTEAFF. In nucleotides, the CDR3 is TGTGCCAGCAGCTTAGTAGGGGGGGACACTGAAGCTTTCTTT.